This paragraph reports one T cell receptor beta chain. V gave up 7 bases and J gave up 7 bases; unmatched junction bases: 11. CDR1 and CDR2 (germline): LNHDA, SQIVND (reference sequence). CDR3 length: 15 amino acids. These data originate in a study of blood T cell repertoires in COVID-19. Study background: The study drew acute and convalescent COVID-19 samples from the United States, Italy and Spain.

In the original workflow: Estimated nucleated cell counts came from reference gene primer amplification. Data came from immunoSEQ multiplex PCR; TCRdb stores just in-frame clones and leaves some out. For V, J and clone size, that table is used; D and trimming come from the DNA. There are 100,000 to 150,000 clones in the sample; about 88% occur only once, and approximately 1.2% lies in the top ten. The chain is built from TRBV19 and TRBJ1-5; TRBD1 matches 9 bases. The sample consisted of peripheral blood. This TCR came from an elderly woman with acute or convalescent COVID-19. The CDR3 sequence is CASKKLQGARQPQHF. For the CDR3, the DNA is TGTGCCAGTAAGAAGTTACAGGGGGCGCGGCAGCCCCAGCATTTT.